This is a list of T cell receptor beta chains from one sample in a study of cytomegalovirus exposure and HLA in healthy donors. Sequencing used immunoSEQ multiplex PCR; TCRdb keeps in-frame clones, though not all of them. The sample holds approximately 130,000 clones, over 70% seen once. Input material: PBMCs. These receptors were collected from a woman aged 55-69 years in good health and CMV-seropositive. Both conserved end residues are part of each CDR3. Only some rows state a clone size, as once, few, many or a class for expanded clones.

abundance | j_gene | v_gene | CDR3aa
. | TRBJ2-3 | TRBV5-1 | CASSLGGGGADTQYF
. | TRBJ2-5 | TRBV19 | CASSIVGTEETQYF
few | TRBJ2-2 | TRBV10-3 | CAISVASGAENTGELFF
. | TRBJ2-5 | TRBV7-2 | CASNPGTGGWETQYF
once | TRBJ2-1 | TRBV2 | CASTRGNEQFF
. | TRBJ1-5 | TRBV15 | CATRDGTGIYQPQHF
few | TRBJ1-5 | TRBV7-3 | CASLMDGGAGQPQHF
few | TRBJ2-5 | TRBV4-2 | CASSQEWQGRETQYF
. | TRBJ2-1 | TRBV7-8 | CASSLRAGRDSEQFF
once | TRBJ1-2 | TRBV7-3 | CASSLDGQGNGYTF
few | TRBJ1-5 | TRBV15 | CATSSGQGSARSNQPQHF
. | TRBJ2-4 | TRBV6-6 | CASTPPGQGHIQYF
once | TRBJ1-6 | TRBV5-6 | CASSPDRGSYNSPLHF
. | TRBJ1-5 | TRBV7-6 | CASTTEGPQHF
. | TRBJ1-2 | TRBV5-6 | CASSLTFGQTNYGYTF
. | TRBJ1-4 | TRBV2 | CASRGARNEKLFF
. | TRBJ1-1 | TRBV7-9 | CASGPQGAKTEAFF
. | TRBJ1-1 | TRBV7-9 | CASSRSEVQAFF
. | TRBJ1-5 | TRBV6-6 | CASSPPATGVNQPQHF
. | TRBJ1-1 | TRBV4-1 | CASSQYLGLGGVGTEAFF
. | TRBJ2-7 | TRBV9 | CASSVHQQYEQYF
. | TRBJ2-7 | TRBV7-2 | CASSLTQPYEQYF
. | TRBJ1-2 | TRBV13 | CASSLGRPFYGYTF